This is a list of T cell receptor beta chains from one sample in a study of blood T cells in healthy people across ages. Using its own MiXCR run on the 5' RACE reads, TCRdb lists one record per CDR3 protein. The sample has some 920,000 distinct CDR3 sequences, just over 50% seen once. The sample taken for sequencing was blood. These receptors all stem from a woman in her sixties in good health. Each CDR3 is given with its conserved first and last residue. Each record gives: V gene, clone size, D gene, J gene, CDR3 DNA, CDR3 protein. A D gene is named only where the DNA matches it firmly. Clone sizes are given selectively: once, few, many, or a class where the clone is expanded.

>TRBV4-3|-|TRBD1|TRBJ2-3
TGCGCCAGCAGCCCAACATGGACAGGAGCAACGGATACGCAGTATTTT
CASSPTWTGATDTQYF
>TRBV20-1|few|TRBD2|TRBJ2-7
TGCAGCACTAGCGGGAGAAACGAGCAGTACTTC
CSTSGRNEQYF
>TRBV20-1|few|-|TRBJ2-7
TGCAGTGCTAGAGGGGAAGGACACGAGCAGTACTTC
CSARGEGHEQYF
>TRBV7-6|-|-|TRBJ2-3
TGTGCCAGCAGCTTAGACGGAACCGACGATACGCAGTATTTT
CASSLDGTDDTQYF
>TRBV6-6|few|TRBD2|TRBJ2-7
TGTGCCAGCAGTTACCCCTTAAGAGCGGGAGTTCCCTACGAGCAGTACTTC
CASSYPLRAGVPYEQYF
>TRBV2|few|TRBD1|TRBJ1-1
TGTGCCGGCCAGGGTAAGACAGGGACTACCATGAACACTGAAGCTTTCTTT
CAGQGKTGTTMNTEAFF
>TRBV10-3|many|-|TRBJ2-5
TGTGCCATCAGTGAGTCGGCAGATCTACAGTACTTC
CAISESADLQYF
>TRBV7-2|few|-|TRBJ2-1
TGTGCCAGCAGCCTGACGTATGAGCAGTTCTTC
CASSLTYEQFF
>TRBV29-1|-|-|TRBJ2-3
TGCAGCGTTGAAGTCTTTGGCACAGATACGCAGTATTTT
CSVEVFGTDTQYF
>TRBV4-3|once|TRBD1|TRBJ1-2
TGCGCCAGCAGCCAACGACAGGGCCCTAACTATGGCTACACCTTC
CASSQRQGPNYGYTF
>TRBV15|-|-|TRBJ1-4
TGTGCCACCAGCAGAGATCGGGGGGGAGCAACTAATGGAAAACTGTTTTTT
CATSRDRGGATNGKLFF
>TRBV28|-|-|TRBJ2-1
TGTGCCAGCACTCTCCTAGGGCGCGGGAATGAGCAGTTCTTC
CASTLLGRGNEQFF
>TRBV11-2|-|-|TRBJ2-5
TGTGCCAGCAGCGATTGGGGTCAGGGGAAAGAGACCCAGTACTTC
CASSDWGQGKETQYF
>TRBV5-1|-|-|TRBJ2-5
TGCGCCAGCAGCTTGTTCGTGAAAGAGACCCAGTACTTC
CASSLFVKETQYF
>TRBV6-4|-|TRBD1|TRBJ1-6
TGTGCCAGCAGACAACCACAGGGGGGATCACCCCTCCACTTT
CASRQPQGGSPLHF
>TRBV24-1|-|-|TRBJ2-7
TGTGCCACCAGTGATCCGCGGGACTCATCCTACGAGCAGTACTTC
CATSDPRDSSYEQYF
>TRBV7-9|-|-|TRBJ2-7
TGTGTCAGCAGCCTCTTCGAAATGAGCGAGCAGTACTTC
CVSSLFEMSEQYF
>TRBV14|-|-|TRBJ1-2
TGTGCCAGCAGCCAAGATATTGGGCGGGAAAACTATGGCTACACCTTC
CASSQDIGRENYGYTF
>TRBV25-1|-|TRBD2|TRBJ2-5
TGTGCCTGCAGTGAAGGTGGTAGCGGGAGTTGGGAGACCCAGTACTTC
CACSEGGSGSWETQYF
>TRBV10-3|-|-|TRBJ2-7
TGTGCCATCAGTGGCTTTGACCCTTGGAAGGACGTACGACAGGGAGGCTACGAGCAGTACTTC
CAISGFDPWKDVRQGGYEQYF
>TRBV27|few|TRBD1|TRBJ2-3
TGTGCCAGCAGTTTCGGGACAGGGGGCACAGATACGCAGTATTTT
CASSFGTGGTDTQYF
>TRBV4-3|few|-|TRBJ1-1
TGCGCCAGCAGCCGCGGAACAGAGAACACTGAAGCTTTCTTT
CASSRGTENTEAFF
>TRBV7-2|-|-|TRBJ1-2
TGTGCCAGCAGCTTAGAGGTACGGAGTGGCTACACCTTC
CASSLEVRSGYTF
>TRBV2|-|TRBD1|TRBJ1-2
TGTGCCAGCAGTGAGTCAGACAGGGTTGATGGCTACACCTTC
CASSESDRVDGYTF
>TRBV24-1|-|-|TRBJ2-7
TGTGCCACCAGTGATTTGTCGGGAACGGTTGGGGAGCAGTACTTC
CATSDLSGTVGEQYF
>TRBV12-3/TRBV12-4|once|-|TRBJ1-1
TGTGCCAGCAGCCCGACCCCGACAGGTTCGGCTGAAGCTTTCTTT
CASSPTPTGSAEAFF
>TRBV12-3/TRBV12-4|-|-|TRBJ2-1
TGTGCCAGCAGTGACGGACCAAAGCAAGATGAGCAGTTCTTC
CASSDGPKQDEQFF
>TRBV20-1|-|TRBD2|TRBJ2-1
TGCAGTGGCTCTAGCGGGAGTGTACAGTTCTTC
CSGSSGSVQFF
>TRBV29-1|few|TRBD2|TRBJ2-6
TGCAGCGTTTTGGCGGGAGCTGGGGCCAACGTCCTGACTTTC
CSVLAGAGANVLTF
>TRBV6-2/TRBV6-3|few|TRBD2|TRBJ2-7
TGTGCCGTACGGACTAGCGGCTCCTACGAGCAGTACTTC
CAVRTSGSYEQYF
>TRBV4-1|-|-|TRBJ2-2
TGCGCCAGCAGCCAAGTAGAGAACACCGGGGAGCTGTTTTTT
CASSQVENTGELFF
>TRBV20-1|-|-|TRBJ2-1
TGCAGTGCTAGAGTGTCTGGCGGCGCCGCAGTCAATGAGCAGTTCTTC
CSARVSGGAAVNEQFF
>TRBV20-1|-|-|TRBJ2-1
TGCAGTGCTATAGTAGCGGAGCCGGGTGGAGATGAGCAGTTCTTC
CSAIVAEPGGDEQFF